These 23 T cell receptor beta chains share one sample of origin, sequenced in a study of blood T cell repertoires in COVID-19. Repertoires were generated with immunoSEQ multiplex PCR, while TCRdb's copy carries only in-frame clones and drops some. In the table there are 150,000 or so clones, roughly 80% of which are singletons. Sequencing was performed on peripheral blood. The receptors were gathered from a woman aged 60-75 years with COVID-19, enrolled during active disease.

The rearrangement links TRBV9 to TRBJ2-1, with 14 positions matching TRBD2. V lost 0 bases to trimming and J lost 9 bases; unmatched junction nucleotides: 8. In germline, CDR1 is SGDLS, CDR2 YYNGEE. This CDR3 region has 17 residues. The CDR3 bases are TGTGCCAGCAGCGTAGGTGGGACTAGCGGGAGAGTGGTTGAGCAGTTCTTC. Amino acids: CASSVGGTSGRVVEQFF.

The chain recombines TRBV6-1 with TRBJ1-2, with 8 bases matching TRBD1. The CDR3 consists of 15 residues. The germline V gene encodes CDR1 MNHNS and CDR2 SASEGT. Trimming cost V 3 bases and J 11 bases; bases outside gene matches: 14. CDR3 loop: CASSDSPGQVMGYTF. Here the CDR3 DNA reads TGTGCCAGCAGTGATTCTCCGGGACAGGTGATGGGTTACACCTTC.

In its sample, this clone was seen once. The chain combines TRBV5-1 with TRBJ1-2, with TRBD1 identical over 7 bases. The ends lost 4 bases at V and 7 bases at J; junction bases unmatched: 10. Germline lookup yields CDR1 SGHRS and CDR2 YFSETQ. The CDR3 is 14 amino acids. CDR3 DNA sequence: TGCGCCAGCAGCCTGCGACAGGGCCAGAGTGGCTACACCTTC. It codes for CASSLRQGQSGYTF. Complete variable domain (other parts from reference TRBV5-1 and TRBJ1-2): KAGVTQTPRYLIKTRGQQVTLSCSPISGHRSVSWYQQTPGQGLQFLFEYFSETQRNKGNFPGRFSGRQFSNSRSEMNVSTLELGDSALYLCASSLRQGQSGYTFGSGTRLTVV.

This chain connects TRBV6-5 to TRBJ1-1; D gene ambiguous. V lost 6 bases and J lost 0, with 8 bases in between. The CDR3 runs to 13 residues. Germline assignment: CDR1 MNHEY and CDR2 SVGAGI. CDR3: CASRRGVNTEAFF. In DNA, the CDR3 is TGTGCCAGCAGGCGGGGTGTGAACACTGAAGCTTTCTTT.

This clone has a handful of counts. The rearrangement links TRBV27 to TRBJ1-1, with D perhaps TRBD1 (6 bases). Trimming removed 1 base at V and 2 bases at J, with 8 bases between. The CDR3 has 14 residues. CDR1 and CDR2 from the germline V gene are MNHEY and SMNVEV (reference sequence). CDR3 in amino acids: CASSLFRGNTEAFF. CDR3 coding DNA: TGTGCCAGCAGTTTATTCAGGGGTAACACTGAAGCTTTCTTT.

CDR3 coding DNA: TGTGCCAGCGGCAGCGGGGGGAAATACAATGAGCAGTTCTTC. Translated: CASGSGGKYNEQFF. This chain links TRBV3-1 (or the pseudogene TRBV3-2) with TRBJ2-1; 9 nucleotides match TRBD2. The germline CDR1 and CDR2 sequences are LGHDT and YNNKEL (reference sequence). The junction had 6 bases not matched to a gene; V was cut back by 8 bases and J by 4 bases. The CDR3 has 14 residues.

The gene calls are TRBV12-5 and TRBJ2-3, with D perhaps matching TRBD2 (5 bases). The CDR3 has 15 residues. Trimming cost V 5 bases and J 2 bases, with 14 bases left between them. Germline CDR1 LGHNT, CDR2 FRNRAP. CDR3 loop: CASGKPGLDTDTQYF. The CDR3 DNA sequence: TGTGCTAGTGGTAAACCCGGACTCGACACAGATACGCAGTATTTT.

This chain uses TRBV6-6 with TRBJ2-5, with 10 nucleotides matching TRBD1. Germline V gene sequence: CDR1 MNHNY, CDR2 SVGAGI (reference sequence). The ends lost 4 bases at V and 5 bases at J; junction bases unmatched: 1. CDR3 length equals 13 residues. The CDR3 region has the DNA TGTGCCAGCAGTTGGGGACAGGGGGAGACCCAGTACTTC. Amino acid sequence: CASSWGQGETQYF.

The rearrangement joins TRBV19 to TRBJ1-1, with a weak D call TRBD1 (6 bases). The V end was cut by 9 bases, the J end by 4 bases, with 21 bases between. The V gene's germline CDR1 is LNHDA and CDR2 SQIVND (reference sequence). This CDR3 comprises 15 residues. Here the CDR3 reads CASLDRGGRRTEAFF. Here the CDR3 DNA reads TGTGCCAGCCTAGACCGAGGGGGACGCCGCACTGAAGCTTTCTTT.

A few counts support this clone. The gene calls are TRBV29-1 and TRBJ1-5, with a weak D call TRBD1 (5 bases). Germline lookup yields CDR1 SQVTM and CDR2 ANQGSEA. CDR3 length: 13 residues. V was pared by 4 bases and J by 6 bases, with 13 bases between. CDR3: CSVGPGVGQPQHF. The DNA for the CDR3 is TGCAGCGTTGGCCCGGGGGTGGGTCAGCCCCAGCATTTT.

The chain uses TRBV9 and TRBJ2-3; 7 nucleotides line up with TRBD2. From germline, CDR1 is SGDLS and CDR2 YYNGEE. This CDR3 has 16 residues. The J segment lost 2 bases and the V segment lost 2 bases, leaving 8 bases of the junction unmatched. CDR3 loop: CASSVTPGGTTDTQYF. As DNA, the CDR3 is TGTGCCAGCAGCGTCACCCCCGGGGGGACCACAGATACGCAGTATTTT.

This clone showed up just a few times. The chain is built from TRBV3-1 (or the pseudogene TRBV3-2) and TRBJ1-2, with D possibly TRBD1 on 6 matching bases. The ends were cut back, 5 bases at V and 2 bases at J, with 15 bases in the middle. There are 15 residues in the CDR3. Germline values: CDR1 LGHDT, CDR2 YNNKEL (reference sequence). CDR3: CASSTTTGSNYGYTF. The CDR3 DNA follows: TGTGCCAGCAGCACTACTACAGGGTCCAACTATGGCTACACCTTC.

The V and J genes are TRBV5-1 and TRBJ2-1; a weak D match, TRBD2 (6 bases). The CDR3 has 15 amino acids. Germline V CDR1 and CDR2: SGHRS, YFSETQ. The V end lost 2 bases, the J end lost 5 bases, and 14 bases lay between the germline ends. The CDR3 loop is CASSFIAGGNNEQFF. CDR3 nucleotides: TGCGCCAGCAGCTTTATAGCTGGGGGGAACAATGAGCAGTTCTTC. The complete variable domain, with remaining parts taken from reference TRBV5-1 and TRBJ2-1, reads KAGVTQTPRYLIKTRGQQVTLSCSPISGHRSVSWYQQTPGQGLQFLFEYFSETQRNKGNFPGRFSGRQFSNSRSEMNVSTLELGDSALYLCASSFIAGGNNEQFFGPGTRLTVL.

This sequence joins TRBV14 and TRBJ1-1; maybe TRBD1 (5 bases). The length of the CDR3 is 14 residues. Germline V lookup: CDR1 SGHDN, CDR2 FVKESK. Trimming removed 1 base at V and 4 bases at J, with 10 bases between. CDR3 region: CASSQAGPGTEAFF. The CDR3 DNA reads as TGTGCCAGCAGCCAAGCAGGGCCCGGCACTGAAGCTTTCTTT.

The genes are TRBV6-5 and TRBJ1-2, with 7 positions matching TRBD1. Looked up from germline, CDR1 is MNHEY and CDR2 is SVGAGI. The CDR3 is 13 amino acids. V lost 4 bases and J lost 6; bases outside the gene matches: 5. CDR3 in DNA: TGTGCCAGCAGTTTCAGACAGGGAGATGGCTACACCTTC. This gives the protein CASSFRQGDGYTF.

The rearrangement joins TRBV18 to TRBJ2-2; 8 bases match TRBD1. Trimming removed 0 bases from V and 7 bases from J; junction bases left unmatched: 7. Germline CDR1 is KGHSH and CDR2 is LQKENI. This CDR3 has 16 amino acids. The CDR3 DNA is TGTGCCAGCTCACCACCCCGACAGGGGAGAGGCGGGGAGCTGTTTTTT. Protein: CASSPPRQGRGGELFF.

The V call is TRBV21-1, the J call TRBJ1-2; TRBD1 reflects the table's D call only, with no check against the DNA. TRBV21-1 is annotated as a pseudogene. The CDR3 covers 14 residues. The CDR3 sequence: CASSGAGGGYGYTF. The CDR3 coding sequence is TGTGCCAGCAGCGGAGCAGGGGGCGGGTATGGCTACACCTTC.

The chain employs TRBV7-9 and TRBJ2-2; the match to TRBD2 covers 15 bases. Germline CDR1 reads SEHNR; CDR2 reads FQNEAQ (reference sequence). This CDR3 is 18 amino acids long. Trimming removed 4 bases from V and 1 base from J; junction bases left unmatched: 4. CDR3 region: CASSSPGLAGGNTGELFF. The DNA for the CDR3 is TGTGCCAGCAGCTCTCCGGGACTAGCGGGAGGGAACACCGGGGAGCTGTTTTTT.

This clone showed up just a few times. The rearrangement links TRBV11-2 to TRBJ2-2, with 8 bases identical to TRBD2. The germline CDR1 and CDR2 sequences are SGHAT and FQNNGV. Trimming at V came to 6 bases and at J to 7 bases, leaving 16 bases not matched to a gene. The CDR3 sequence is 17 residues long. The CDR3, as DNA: TGTGCCAGCAGTACCGGGGCTAGCGGGCAAAGCGGCGGGGAGCTGTTTTTT. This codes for CASSTGASGQSGGELFF.

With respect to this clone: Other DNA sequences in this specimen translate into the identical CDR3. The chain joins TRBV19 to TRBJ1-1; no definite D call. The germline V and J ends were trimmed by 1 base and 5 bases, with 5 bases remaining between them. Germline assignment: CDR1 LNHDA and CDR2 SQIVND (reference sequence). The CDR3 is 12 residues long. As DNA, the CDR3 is TGTGCCAGTAGTATAGCCGGGACTGAAGCTTTCTTT. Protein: CASSIAGTEAFF.

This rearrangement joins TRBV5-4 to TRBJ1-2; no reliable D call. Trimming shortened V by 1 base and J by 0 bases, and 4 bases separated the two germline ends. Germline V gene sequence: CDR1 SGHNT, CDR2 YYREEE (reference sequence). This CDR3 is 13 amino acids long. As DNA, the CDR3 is TGTGCCAGCAGCTTGATCTCTAACTATGGCTACACCTTC. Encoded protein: CASSLISNYGYTF.

The CDR3 reads CASSLVGGEQFF. The CDR3 region has the DNA TGTGCCAGCAGCTTGGTGGGGGGGGAGCAGTTCTTC. The chain links TRBV5-8 to TRBJ2-1, with 7 bases that match TRBD2. With V trimmed by 0 bases and J by 10 bases, 1 base remained unmatched. CDR3 length equals 12 residues. Per germline, CDR1 SGHTS and CDR2 YDEGEE.

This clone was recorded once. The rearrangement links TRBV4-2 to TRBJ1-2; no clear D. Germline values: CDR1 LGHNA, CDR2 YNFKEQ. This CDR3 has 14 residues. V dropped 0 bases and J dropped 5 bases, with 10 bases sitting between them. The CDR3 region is CASSQDGVPYGYTF. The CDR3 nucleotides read TGTGCCAGCAGCCAAGATGGAGTGCCTTATGGCTACACCTTC.